Listed below are T cell receptor beta chains from one sample, sequenced in a study of cytomegalovirus exposure and HLA in healthy donors. The assay was immunoSEQ multiplex PCR, and TCRdb's table has in-frame clones only and misses some. The sample lists fewer than 250,000 clones; approximately 90% were seen once. Material for sequencing was PBMCs. The receptor source for this set is a boy aged 2 to 10 in good health and CMV-seronegative. The CDR3 runs from the conserved cysteine through the conserved F or W. The order of the fields is V gene, clone size, CDR3 length, CDR3 protein. The size field is filled for only some rows; it gives once, few, many or a size class.

TRBV28	NA	15	CASRLEGTGFQKLFF
TRBV18	NA	12	CASSDRELEQYF
TRBV6-4	NA	17	CASSPLTSGSTYNEQFF
TRBV11-2	once	15	CASSSSGGSRTEAFF
TRBV28	NA	13	CASLPGGAETQYF
TRBV5-1	once	18	CASSLVGTGGATNEKLFF
TRBV10-3	once	17	CAISVAYRDSMNTEAFF
TRBV7-3	NA	13	CASSSIQASPLHF
TRBV10-1	NA	12	CASKPGNYGYTF
TRBV7-9	NA	14	CASSLVGQGEEAFF
TRBV28	NA	11	CASSLGNGYTF
TRBV19	once	15	CASSLVESVYNEQFF
TRBV18	NA	14	CASSPQTQTEALHF
TRBV30	NA	12	CAYKSSGNTIYF
TRBV6-4	NA	13	CASSVGGHSPLHF
TRBV6-1	NA	12	CASSLQGRQAFF
TRBV6-1	NA	16	CASSAESPPGADTQYF
TRBV7-3	NA	15	CASSLQTKSTDTQYF
TRBV6-6	NA	16	CASSYRDRGPNQPQHF
TRBV28	NA	13	CASSWDNNYEQYF
TRBV6-1	NA	14	CASSVGQGGEKLFF
TRBV30	NA	16	CAWSPGLAGGPDTQYF
TRBV5-1	NA	14	CASSWRTAYNEQFF
TRBV27	NA	16	CASSILAGGRYNEQFF
TRBV6-1	NA	20	CASSEGATGLTGSVNTEAFF
TRBV6-1	NA	19	CASSERGGASDLPTYEQYF
TRBV5-1	NA	15	CASSLFAGNTGELFF
TRBV5-3	NA	16	CARSSDMAGADTEAFF
TRBV27	NA	15	CASRSGGSFGNTIYF
TRBV12-5	NA	14	CASGPFYSPYEQYF
TRBV5-1	NA	15	CASSPGLAGYNEQFF
TRBV15	NA	15	CATSRAGGGMGEQFF
TRBV27	NA	15	CASSTMDRGFTEAFF
TRBV7-9	few	14	CASSLRLGAAEAFF
TRBV19	NA	15	CASGGGPILNYGYTF
TRBV30	few	12	CAWSSRGDEQYF
TRBV6-5	NA	13	CASSEATSYEQYF
TRBV5-4	NA	17	CASSPGSPSGYTDTQYF
TRBV15	NA	11	CATSGTYEQYF
TRBV25-1	NA	13	CASSDSGFGGYTF
TRBV5-4	NA	15	CASSLAAGAGGEQFF
TRBV7-2	NA	16	CASSSPQVRETGELFF
TRBV9	NA	18	CASSLGLAELSSYNEQFF
TRBV2	NA	15	CASSYRQGTINEQFF
TRBV27	NA	13	CASSGGFTDTQYF
TRBV9	NA	15	CASSPSGRHTDTQYF
TRBV30	NA	18	CAWSVGLVSGGNPYEQYF
TRBV5-1	NA	16	CASSFFYSSGANVLTF
TRBV7-9	NA	15	CASSRPWGRAETQYF
TRBV7-6	NA	14	CASSFGGYGQPQHF
TRBV11-2	NA	16	CASSLSIAGPKNIQYF
TRBV5-8	NA	13	CAVGTGITGELFF
TRBV11-2	NA	17	CASSLGSFSGGKDEQFF
TRBV7-3	NA	16	CASSLGQGLGADTQYF
TRBV19	NA	16	CASSRVAGDNTGELFF
TRBV6-5	NA	14	CASSFRQGGTEAFF
TRBV6-5	NA	14	CASLGGQSNTEAFF
TRBV27	NA	13	CASSPRTAEKLFF
TRBV5-1	NA	16	CASSDFLRAGQETQYF
TRBV19	NA	13	CASSIQGTDTQYF